This T cell receptor (beta chain) was sequenced during a study of cytomegalovirus exposure and HLA in healthy donors. Turning to the study itself: Later, an analysis reported that the 130 or so validation repertoires had used the same platform as the approximately 690 first-cohort repertoires.

The protocol was immunoSEQ multiplex PCR, while the TCRdb copy is restricted to in-frame clones and leaves out a portion. The table shows 80,000 to 95,000 clones, with over 85% occurring only once. For this clone: What it recognizes is unknown.

Germline CDR1 reads MNHEY; CDR2 reads SVGAGI. The CDR3 extends over 15 amino acids. Trimming took 8 bases from V and 5 from J; bases not matched to a gene: 8. Overall study results and limits: Cytomegalovirus association was assigned to about 150 TCR beta chains.

The V gene is TRBV6-5, the J gene TRBJ2-1; TRBD2 matches 11 bases. The clonotype was recovered from a woman aged 25-40 years in good health and CMV-seropositive. The sequenced sample was PBMCs. CDR3 residues: CASGRGTSGHNEQFF. Here the CDR3 DNA reads TGTGCCAGCGGGAGGGGGACTAGCGGACACAATGAGCAGTTCTTC.